The text below deals with one TCR beta chain. The antigen remains undetermined. Data came from immunoSEQ multiplex PCR; TCRdb stores just in-frame clones and leaves some out. The sample yields roughly 98,000 clones, approximately 92% seen once. V lost 0 bases and J lost 5; bases outside the gene matches: 1. There are 15 residues in the CDR3. Germline V gives CDR1 SGHDN, CDR2 FVKESK. This sample is part of a study of graft-versus-host responses after intestinal transplantation. Study-wide points: Early post-transplant declines in HvG were associated with peak levels of circulating GvH clones. In patients with graft-donor T cell macrochimerism, allograft graft-versus-host to host-versus-graft clonal ratios were high.

The TCR was taken from a human donor who was the organ donor for an intestinal transplant. Sequenced here: unstimulated CD8+ T cells sorted from spleen or lymph node cells, sampled before transplant. The chain couples TRBV14 to TRBJ1-5; 10 bases align to TRBD1. The CDR3 sequence: CASSQDGTGDQPQHF. The CDR3, as DNA: TGTGCCAGCAGCCAAGATGGGACAGGGGATCAGCCCCAGCATTTT.